This TCR beta chain was recovered during a study of T cells after yellow fever vaccination. Via MiXCR, TCRdb re-called the 5' RACE reads, giving one row per CDR3 protein. The sample has about 150,000 distinct CDR3 sequences, approximately 6.2% seen once. The CDR3 spans 14 residues. Germline values: CDR1 MNHEY, CDR2 SVGEGT. Trimming took off 0 bases at V and 6 bases at J, with 11 bases between the two ends. This clonotype came up a few times. The sequenced sample was CD4+ T cells sorted from PBMCs, obtained on the day of the first yellow fever vaccination. This sequence originates from a man aged 18 to 30 who received the YFV17D yellow fever vaccine. The chain joins TRBV6-2 or TRBV6-3 to TRBJ1-2, with TRBD1 as a possible D gene (5 bases). The CDR3 protein is CASSYSIRDHGYTF. The CDR3 bases are TGTGCCAGCAGTTACTCGATCAGGGACCATGGCTACACCTTC.